Described below is a single T cell receptor (beta chain) sequence and its context. Treatment meaning: preoperative locoregional IRX-2 cytokine immunotherapy. This phase Ib study tested locoregional IRX-2 cytokine immunotherapy given before surgery. The sample is drawn from a study of preoperative IRX-2 immunotherapy in early breast cancer. TCRdb keeps only in-frame clones here, not all; method: immunoSEQ multiplex PCR. The sample includes approximately 30,000 clones, nearly 95% of them seen just once. This clonotype was obtained from a human donor with breast cancer. The material was obtained from a patient treated with IRX-2 immunotherapy.

CDR3 nucleotide sequence: TGTGCCAGCCAGAATCAGACCCACCGCAATCAGCCCCAGCATTTT. Protein sequence: CASQNQTHRNQPQHF. The chain combines TRBV2 with TRBJ1-5; D gene uncertain. This CDR3 comprises 15 residues. Trimming left V 8 bases short and J 2 bases short, with 16 bases between. Germline loops: CDR1 SNHLY, CDR2 FYNNEI.